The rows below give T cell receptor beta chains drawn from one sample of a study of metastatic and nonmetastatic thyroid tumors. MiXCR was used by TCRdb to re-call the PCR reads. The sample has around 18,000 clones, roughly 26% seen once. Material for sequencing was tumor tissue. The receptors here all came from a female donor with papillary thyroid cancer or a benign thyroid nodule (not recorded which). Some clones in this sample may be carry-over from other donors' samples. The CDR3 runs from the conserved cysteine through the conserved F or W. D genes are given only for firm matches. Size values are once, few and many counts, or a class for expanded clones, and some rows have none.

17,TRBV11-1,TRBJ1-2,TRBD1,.,TGTGCCAGCAGCTTAGCCGGGACAGGGGGTACTAACTATGGCTACACCTTC,CASSLAGTGGTNYGYTF
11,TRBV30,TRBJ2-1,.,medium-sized,TGTGCCTGGAGTTTTGGTAGCAATCAGTTCTTC,CAWSFGSNQFF
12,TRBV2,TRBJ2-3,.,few,TGTGCCAGCACCGCGAGGACAGCTGGGGGGGTTTTT,CASTARTAGGVF
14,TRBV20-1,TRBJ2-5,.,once,TGCAGTGCTAGTGACACGGTTACGTTGGAGACCCAGTACTTC,CSASDTVTLETQYF
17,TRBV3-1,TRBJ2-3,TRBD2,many,TGTGCCAGCAGCCAATCCCTGACTAGCGGGAGTAGAGATACGCAGTATTTT,CASSQSLTSGSRDTQYF
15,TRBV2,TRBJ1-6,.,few,TGTGCCAGCAGGAAACAGAGCTCCTATAATTCACCCCTCCACTTT,CASRKQSSYNSPLHF
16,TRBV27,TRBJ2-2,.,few,TGTGCCAGCAGTTTATCGCGGGGTCCGGCGGGCGGGGAGCTGTTTTTT,CASSLSRGPAGGELFF
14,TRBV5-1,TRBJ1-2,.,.,TGCGCCAGCAGCTTGGCAGGGTTGAGCTATGGCTACACCTTC,CASSLAGLSYGYTF
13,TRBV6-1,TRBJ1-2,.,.,TGTGCCAGCAGTGGCATGGACGGCTATGGCTACACCTTC,CASSGMDGYGYTF
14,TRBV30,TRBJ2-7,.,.,TGTGCCTGGAGTCCTCCGAGGGTCCGGGACGCGCAGTACTTC,CAWSPPRVRDAQYF
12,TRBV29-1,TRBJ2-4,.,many,TGCAGCGTTGAAGACGGGTCCAGCATTCAGTACTTC,CSVEDGSSIQYF
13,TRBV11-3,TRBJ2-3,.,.,TGTGCCAGCAGCTTAGGACTAGTTGATACGCAGTATTTT,CASSLGLVDTQYF
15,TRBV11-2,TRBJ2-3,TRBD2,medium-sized,TGTGCCAGCAGCTTAGATAGCGGGGGGACAGATACGCAGTATTTT,CASSLDSGGTDTQYF
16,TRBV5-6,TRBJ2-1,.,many,TGTGCCAGCAGCTTGGATCGGGGGGCGACCTACAATGAGCAGTTCTTC,CASSLDRGATYNEQFF
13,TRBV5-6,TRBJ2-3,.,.,TGTGCCAGCAGCTTGGCAGGCACAGATACGCAGTATTTT,CASSLAGTDTQYF
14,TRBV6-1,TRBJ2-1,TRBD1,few,TGTGCCAGCAGGGACAGGACAAGTTACGATGAGCAGTTCTTC,CASRDRTSYDEQFF
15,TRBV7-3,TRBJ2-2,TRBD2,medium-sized,TGTGCCAGCAGCTTAGAAGCGGGAGGAACCGGGGAGCTGTTTTTT,CASSLEAGGTGELFF
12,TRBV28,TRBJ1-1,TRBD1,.,TGTGCCAGCAGTTCACAGGGGACTGAAGCTTTCTTT,CASSSQGTEAFF
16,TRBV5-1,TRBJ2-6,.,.,TGCGCCAGCAGCTACGCCCTGGGCTCTGGGGCCAACGTCCTGACTTTC,CASSYALGSGANVLTF
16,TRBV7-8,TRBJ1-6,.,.,TGTGCCAGCAGCTTTGGTCTGGTGACACGAAATTCACCCCTCCACTTT,CASSFGLVTRNSPLHF
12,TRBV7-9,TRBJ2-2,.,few,TGTGCCAACAAAGGGGACACCGGGGAGCTGTTTTTT,CANKGDTGELFF
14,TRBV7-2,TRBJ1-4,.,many,TGTGCCAGCAGCTTAGGAGACAGCTATGAAAAACTGTTTTTT,CASSLGDSYEKLFF
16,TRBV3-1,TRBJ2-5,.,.,TGTGCCAGCAGCCAAGGTAATCCCCTACTACAAGAGACCCAGTACTTC,CASSQGNPLLQETQYF
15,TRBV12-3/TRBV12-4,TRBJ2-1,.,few,TGTGCCAGCAGTTTTTTTACGGGTCCGGTGAATGAGCAGTTCTTC,CASSFFTGPVNEQFF
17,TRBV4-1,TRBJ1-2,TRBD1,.,TGCGCCAGCAGCCAAGATTTTGGGACAGGGGGCGCATCTGGCTACACCTTC,CASSQDFGTGGASGYTF
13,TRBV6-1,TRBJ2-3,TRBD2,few,TGTGCCAGTCGTACTAGCGGGACCGATACGCAGTATTTT,CASRTSGTDTQYF
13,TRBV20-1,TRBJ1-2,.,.,TGCAGTGCTAGTGTTAACCGGGGTTATGGCTACACATTC,CSASVNRGYGYTF
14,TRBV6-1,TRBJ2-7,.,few,TGTGCCAGCAGTGCAAGTCACAGTCGTTCCGAGCAGTACTTC,CASSASHSRSEQYF
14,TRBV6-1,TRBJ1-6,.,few,TGTGCCAGCAGTGCAGGGCCCTATAATTCACCCCTCCACTTT,CASSAGPYNSPLHF